Listed below are T cell receptor beta chains from one sample, sequenced in a study of metastatic and nonmetastatic thyroid tumors. TCRdb reprocessed the PCR reads via MiXCR. The sample records about 39,000 clones, approximately 19% being singletons. Sequencing was performed on blood. These receptors came from a female donor with papillary thyroid cancer or a benign thyroid nodule (not recorded which). Some clones in this sample may be carry-over from other donors' samples. The CDR3 runs from the conserved cysteine through the conserved F or W. D genes are given only for firm matches. The size field is filled for only some rows; it gives once, few, many or a size class.

clone_size	d_call	v_call	j_call	cdr3_aa	cdr3_nt
few	TRBD2	TRBV6-1	TRBJ2-7	CASSEGGRWYEQYF	TGTGCCAGCAGTGAAGGCGGGAGGTGGTACGAGCAGTACTTC
NA	NA	TRBV28	TRBJ2-7	CASSLSSRGTYEQYF	TGTGCCAGCAGTTTGTCTTCCCGAGGAACCTACGAGCAGTACTTC
NA	NA	TRBV20-1	TRBJ2-4	CSARARGLSGKNIQYF	TGCAGTGCTAGAGCCCGAGGGTTAAGTGGCAAAAACATTCAGTACTTC
NA	NA	TRBV5-1	TRBJ1-1	CASSLAPGNNEAFF	TGCGCCAGCAGCTTGGCTCCTGGGAACAATGAAGCTTTCTTT
NA	TRBD2	TRBV12-3/TRBV12-4	TRBJ2-7	CASSPRLAGVYEQYF	TGTGCCAGCAGTCCAAGACTAGCGGGGGTCTACGAGCAGTACTTC
NA	NA	TRBV12-5	TRBJ1-2	CASGLAPPGTRGYTF	TGTGCTAGTGGTTTAGCCCCCCCGGGCACTAGAGGCTACACATTC
few	NA	TRBV5-1	TRBJ1-6	CASSLTGESPLHF	TGCGCCAGCAGCTTGACGGGGGAATCACCCCTCCACTTT
NA	NA	TRBV4-2	TRBJ2-7	CASSPRYSSYDQYF	TGTGCCAGCAGCCCTCGGTACAGCTCCTACGATCAGTACTTC
many	NA	TRBV5-4	TRBJ2-3	CASSLPPADTQYF	TGTGCCAGCAGCTTGCCTCCTGCAGATACGCAGTATTTT
many	TRBD1	TRBV7-2	TRBJ2-7	CASSLVKGASYEQYF	TGTGCCAGCAGCTTAGTTAAGGGGGCCAGCTACGAGCAGTACTTC
medium-sized	NA	TRBV28	TRBJ2-7	CASSSINGDYF	TGTGCCAGCAGCTCCATCAACGGGGATTACTTC
NA	NA	TRBV2	TRBJ2-1	CASSEAMDFYNEQFF	TGTGCCAGCAGTGAAGCAATGGACTTCTACAATGAGCAGTTCTTC
NA	TRBD1	TRBV6-2/TRBV6-3	TRBJ1-6	CASSSGQYNSPLHF	TGTGCCAGCAGTTCGGGACAGTATAATTCACCCCTCCACTTT
many	TRBD1	TRBV20-1	TRBJ1-2	CSAKIQGGANYGYTF	TGCAGTGCTAAAATACAGGGGGGAGCTAACTATGGCTACACCTTC
NA	NA	TRBV9	TRBJ2-7	CASSVRAASYEQYF	TGTGCCAGCAGCGTAAGGGCAGCCTCCTACGAGCAGTACTTC
many	NA	TRBV14	TRBJ1-1	CASSQSNMNTEAFF	TGTGCCAGCAGCCAGAGCAACATGAACACTGAAGCTTTCTTT
many	NA	TRBV9	TRBJ2-2	CASSVGGGELFF	TGTGCCAGCAGCGTAGGAGGGGGGGAGCTGTTTTTT
NA	TRBD1	TRBV6-1	TRBJ2-7	CASSEQGAPNYEQYF	TGTGCCAGCAGCGAACAGGGGGCACCGAATTACGAGCAGTACTTC
many	NA	TRBV5-1	TRBJ2-3	CASYLNNGRGADTQYF	TGCGCCAGCTATCTAAATAACGGGCGGGGCGCAGATACGCAGTATTTT
many	TRBD1	TRBV18	TRBJ2-7	CASSLGQGGSYEQYF	TGTGCCAGCTCCCTAGGACAGGGGGGCTCCTACGAGCAGTACTTC
NA	NA	TRBV27	TRBJ2-5	CASSLSLPEAQYF	TGTGCCAGCAGTTTATCGCTACCAGAGGCCCAGTACTTC
many	NA	TRBV4-1	TRBJ2-5	CASSHNLQAGQETQYF	TGCGCCAGCAGCCACAACCTACAGGCGGGTCAAGAGACCCAGTACTTC
many	NA	TRBV27	TRBJ1-5	CASSLGYGNQPQHF	TGTGCCAGCAGTTTGGGGTATGGCAATCAGCCCCAGCATTTT
many	TRBD1	TRBV28	TRBJ2-5	CASTQGLETQYF	TGTGCCAGCACACAGGGGTTAGAGACCCAGTACTTC
many	NA	TRBV24-1	TRBJ2-3	CATRDDFLDTQYF	TGTGCCACCAGGGACGATTTCTTGGATACGCAGTATTTT
NA	NA	TRBV28	TRBJ2-7	CASSLRQGGYEQYF	TGTGCCAGCAGTTTGAGGCAGGGGGGCTACGAGCAGTACTTC
NA	NA	TRBV27	TRBJ2-6	CASSQKGGANVLTF	TGTGCCAGCAGCCAGAAGGGTGGGGCCAACGTCCTGACTTTC
many	NA	TRBV5-8	TRBJ1-1	CASSPWRGTEAFF	TGTGCCAGCAGCCCCTGGCGGGGCACTGAAGCTTTCTTT
medium-sized	NA	TRBV28	TRBJ1-3	CASSQGIGNTIYF	TGTGCCAGCAGTCAGGGGATTGGAAACACCATATATTTT
many	NA	TRBV28	TRBJ1-4	CASSQEGREKLFF	TGTGCCAGCAGTCAGGAGGGGAGAGAAAAACTGTTTTTT
few	NA	TRBV6-2/TRBV6-3	TRBJ2-7	CASSYPTRLAEQYF	TGTGCCAGCAGTTACCCAACACGGTTAGCTGAGCAGTACTTC
many	NA	TRBV12-3/TRBV12-4	TRBJ1-6	CASSLRAGRLNSPLHF	TGTGCCAGCAGTTTAAGGGCGGGACGGCTTAATTCACCCCTCCACTTT
many	NA	TRBV6-1	TRBJ1-4	CASNHRAQGKWLFF	TGTGCCAGCAACCACCGGGCCCAAGGAAAATGGCTGTTTTTT
many	TRBD2	TRBV2	TRBJ2-3	CASRFTSGHTDTQYF	TGTGCCAGCAGGTTTACTAGCGGCCACACAGATACGCAGTATTTT
many	NA	TRBV28	TRBJ1-4	CASSFMSVGHEKLFF	TGTGCCAGCAGTTTTATGTCGGTGGGTCATGAAAAACTGTTTTTT
many	TRBD1	TRBV5-1	TRBJ2-7	CASSLWTGVNEQYF	TGCGCCAGCAGCCTATGGACAGGGGTCAACGAGCAGTACTTC
few	NA	TRBV6-1	TRBJ2-7	CASIFTWPSRQYF	TGTGCCAGCATTTTCACGTGGCCTTCGAGGCAGTACTTC
many	NA	TRBV28	TRBJ2-3	CASSSVSPSTHHRDTQYF	TGTGCCAGCAGTTCCGTATCCCCATCGACCCACCACAGGGATACGCAGTATTTT
many	NA	TRBV28	TRBJ2-5	CASSLGPAETQYF	TGTGCCAGCAGTTTAGGCCCCGCCGAGACCCAGTACTTC
many	TRBD2	TRBV7-2	TRBJ2-2	CASRATSGYTGELFF	TGTGCCAGCAGAGCTACTAGCGGGTACACCGGGGAGCTGTTTTTT
many	NA	TRBV30	TRBJ2-1	CAWTQPGVGGWNEQFF	TGTGCCTGGACACAACCGGGGGTAGGGGGCTGGAATGAGCAGTTCTTC
many	TRBD1	TRBV20-1	TRBJ1-4	CSARGGTGGEKLFF	TGCAGTGCTAGGGGAGGGACAGGGGGAGAAAAACTGTTTTTT
NA	NA	TRBV28	TRBJ1-1	CASSPPRTTELREAFF	TGTGCCAGCAGTCCCCCGCGAACGACAGAACTACGAGAAGCTTTCTTT
few	NA	TRBV6-5	TRBJ1-6	CASSYNCQGNSPLHF	TGTGCCAGCAGTTACAATTGCCAGGGTAATTCACCCCTCCACTTT